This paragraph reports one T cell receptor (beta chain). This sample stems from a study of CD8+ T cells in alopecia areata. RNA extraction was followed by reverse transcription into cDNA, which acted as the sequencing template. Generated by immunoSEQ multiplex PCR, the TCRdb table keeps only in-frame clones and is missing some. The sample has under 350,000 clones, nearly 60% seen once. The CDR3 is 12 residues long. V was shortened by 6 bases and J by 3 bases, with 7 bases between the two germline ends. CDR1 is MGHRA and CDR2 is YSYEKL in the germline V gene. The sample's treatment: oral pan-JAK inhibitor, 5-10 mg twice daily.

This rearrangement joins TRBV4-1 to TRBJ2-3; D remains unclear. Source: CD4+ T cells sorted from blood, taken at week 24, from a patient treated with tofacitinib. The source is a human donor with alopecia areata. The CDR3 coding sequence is TGCGCCAGCAGAGGCTTTACAGATACGCAGTATTTT. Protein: CASRGFTDTQYF.